This T cell receptor (beta chain) was identified in a study of cytomegalovirus exposure and HLA in healthy donors. The V gene lost 5 bases and the J gene lost 0 bases, with 10 bases spanning the gap. This CDR3 comprises 14 residues. The germline CDR1 and CDR2 sequences are SEHNR and FQNEAQ (reference sequence). This clone turned up a few times. Vbeta (60) and Jbeta (13) primers were used in the PCR. The protocol was immunoSEQ multiplex PCR, while the TCRdb copy is restricted to in-frame clones and leaves out a portion. Among roughly 150,000 clones listed, roughly 79% were seen once. The clonotype was recovered from a woman between 40 and 55 years old in good health and CMV-seronegative. The chain has TRBV7-9 and TRBJ1-1, with unresolved D. Sequencing was done on a sample of PBMCs. CDR3 DNA: TGTGCCAGCAGCACTCCGGCGGTGAACACTGAAGCTTTCTTT. Residues: CASSTPAVNTEAFF.